A single T cell receptor beta chain is shown here with its context. The germline V gene has CDR1 LGHDT and CDR2 YNNKEL (reference sequence). The CDR3 has 14 residues. V was pared by 0 bases and J by 0 bases, with 3 bases between. The data were taken from a study of blood T cell repertoires in COVID-19. About the study: From the United States, Italy and Spain came samples of acute and convalescent COVID-19. T cells, B-cell-depleted T cells, or PBMCs provided the cDNA or gDNA that served as material.

Authors' data handling: The authors estimated nucleated cell counts from reference gene primer amplification. Sequencing was performed with immunoSEQ multiplex PCR; in TCRdb, only in-frame clones are kept and a portion is missing. V, J and clone size derive from that table, while D and trimming were established from the DNA sequence. The sample yields roughly 110,000 clones, about 91% seen once. The V and J genes are TRBV3-1 (or the pseudogene TRBV3-2) and TRBJ2-1; D uncertain. The clonotype originates from a middle-aged man with active or convalescent COVID-19. The sequencing input was peripheral blood. CDR3 nucleotide sequence: TGTGCCAGCAGCCAAGATCGCTCCTACAATGAGCAGTTCTTC. It yields the protein CASSQDRSYNEQFF.